This T cell receptor beta chain appears in the sequencing data of a study of blood T cells in healthy people across ages. Deletions cut 3 bases from V and 0 bases from J, with 18 bases between. The germline CDR1 and CDR2 sequences are SGHRS and YFSETQ. This CDR3 spans 18 amino acids. Each sample used at least 6.5 million PBMCs. Primers used in a second PCR of roughly 7 to 11 cycles were a sample-barcoded 5' primer and a J-beta primer mix. In TCRdb, the 5' RACE reads were re-called with MiXCR into one record per CDR3 protein. The sample holds 850,000 to 1,100,000 distinct CDR3 sequences; more than 30% are singletons and the top ten take 10% to 15%. Regarding the study as a whole: Naive T cell percentage strongly correlated with TCR beta diversity.

This clonotype came up a few times. Its specificity is not known. The V and J genes are TRBV5-1 and TRBJ2-2, with D tentatively TRBD1 or TRBD2 (7 bases each). Sequencing input: blood. This receptor was obtained from a man between 18 and 29 years old in good health. As DNA, the CDR3 is TGCGCCAGCAGCTCAAACTTTCCAGGGGGGGCGAACACCGGGGAGCTGTTTTTT. This sequence encodes CASSSNFPGGANTGELFF.